The 13 T cell receptor beta chains below were found in one sample sequenced in a study of blood T cell repertoires in COVID-19. Repertoires were generated with immunoSEQ multiplex PCR, while TCRdb's copy carries only in-frame clones and drops some. There are roughly 180,000 clones in the sample; approximately 84% occur only once, and under 6% lies in the top ten. Sequenced input: peripheral blood. These receptors were collected from a woman in her forties or fifties with COVID-19, enrolled during active disease.

The rearrangement links TRBV23-1 to TRBJ2-5; 9 bases match TRBD1. TRBV23-1 belongs to the ORF category, with a function that is uncertain. J gave up 2 bases and V 7 bases, and 5 bases lay outside the gene matches. The CDR3 is made up of 14 amino acids. The DNA of the CDR3 is TGCGCCAGCACAACAGGGGGCTTACAAGAGACCCAGTACTTC. Translation gives CASTTGGLQETQYF.

V and J are TRBV4-1 and TRBJ2-5; 10 bases align to TRBD2. Germline-derived CDR1 and CDR2 are MGHRA and YSYEKL. The CDR3 covers 16 residues. The ends lost 1 base at V and 4 bases at J; junction bases unmatched: 6. The CDR3 sequence is CASSQVVASGGETQYF. CDR3 bases: TGCGCCAGCAGCCAAGTGGTTGCTAGCGGGGGAGAGACCCAGTACTTC.

The chain employs TRBV5-8 and TRBJ1-5, with D maybe TRBD1 (5 bases). This CDR3 has 15 amino acids. The ends were cut back, 2 bases at V and 0 bases at J, with 9 bases in the middle. From germline, CDR1 is SGHTS and CDR2 YDEGEE. The CDR3 is CASSFRGDSNQPQHF. In nucleotides, the CDR3 is TGTGCCAGCAGCTTTCGGGGGGATAGCAATCAGCCCCAGCATTTT.

This clone occurred a few times. The chain employs TRBV2 and TRBJ1-1; a weak D match, TRBD1 (6 bases). CDR1 SNHLY and CDR2 FYNNEI come from the germline V gene. This CDR3 is 13 amino acids long. Trimming removed 2 bases from V and 6 bases from J, with 10 bases in between. The CDR3 DNA follows: TGTGCCAGCAGTGAAAGGGGGACCGCTGAAGCTTTCTTT. Protein product: CASSERGTAEAFF.

The chain links TRBV11-2 to TRBJ2-7, with 8 bases lining up with TRBD2. Germline CDR1 and CDR2: SGHAT and FQNNGV. V shed 5 bases and J 3 bases; nucleotides not matched to a gene: 6. There are 14 residues in the CDR3. The CDR3 DNA reads as TGTGCCAGCAGCAGCGGGGGTATGATCTACGAGCAGTACTTC. It codes for CASSSGGMIYEQYF.

V usage is TRBV2 and J usage is TRBJ2-1, with D maybe TRBD1 (6 bases). The CDR3 totals 13 residues. The V gene's germline CDR1 is SNHLY and CDR2 FYNNEI. The germline V and J ends were trimmed by 5 bases and 5 bases, with 10 bases remaining between them. In DNA form, the CDR3 reads TGTGCCAGCAGTAAAACAGGGAACAATGAGCAGTTCTTC. This sequence encodes CASSKTGNNEQFF.

This clone has only one observation. The rearrangement links TRBV9 to TRBJ2-3, with D unclear. CDR1 is SGDLS and CDR2 is YYNGEE in the germline V gene. The CDR3 extends over 12 amino acids. Trimming left V 0 bases short and J 5 bases short, with 4 bases between. The CDR3 DNA reads as TGTGCCAGCAGCGTAGAGCAAGATACGCAGTATTTT. Protein: CASSVEQDTQYF.

The J gene is TRBJ2-1, the V gene TRBV6-1; 8 bases align to TRBD2. Germline trimming cut 3 bases from V and 8 bases from J; bases unmatched to any gene: 12. CDR3 size: 16 residues. CDR1 and CDR2 (germline): MNHNS, SASEGT. In DNA form, the CDR3 reads TGTGCCAGCAGTGAGAACCTACTAGCGGCCTTCGATGAGCAGTTCTTC. It encodes CASSENLLAAFDEQFF.

The chain is built from TRBV2 and TRBJ2-2; D possibly corresponds to TRBD1 (5 bases). Trimming pared 0 bases from V and 6 bases from J, leaving 11 bases between. Germline CDR1 reads SNHLY; CDR2 reads FYNNEI. CDR3 length: 15 residues. For the CDR3, the DNA is TGTGCCAGCAGTGAAGCTCCAGGGATCGCCGGGGAGCTGTTTTTT. Protein product: CASSEAPGIAGELFF. Supplemented by reference TRBV2 and TRBJ2-2, the full variable domain reads EPEVTQTPSHQVTQMGQEVILRCVPISNHLYFYWYRQILGQKVEFLVSFYNNEISEKSEIFDDQFSVERPDGSNFTLKIRSTKLEDSAMYFCASSEAPGIAGELFFGEGSRLTVL.

In its sample, this clone was seen once. CDR3 DNA: TGTGCCAGCAGATTCGAGACTAGCGGGGGGGGTGAGACCCAGTACTTC. Encoded protein: CASRFETSGGGETQYF. J is TRBJ2-5 and V is TRBV2, with 14 bases matching TRBD2. V lost 6 bases to trimming and J lost 5 bases; unmatched junction nucleotides: 8. Germline loops: CDR1 SNHLY, CDR2 FYNNEI. The CDR3 is made up of 16 amino acids.

The V gene is TRBV6-5, the J gene TRBJ2-1; D is ambiguous. Trimming stripped 2 bases from V and 5 bases from J, with 10 bases between. The CDR3 consists of 14 residues. The germline CDR1 and CDR2 sequences are MNHEY and SVGAGI. CDR3: CASSYPELNNEQFF. The CDR3 DNA is TGTGCCAGCAGTTACCCGGAGTTAAACAATGAGCAGTTCTTC.

V is TRBV7-2 and J is TRBJ1-4; D perhaps matches TRBD1 (6 bases). The germline gives CDR1 SGHTA, CDR2 FQGNSA. This CDR3 is 14 amino acids long. Trimming took 5 bases from V and 8 from J, leaving 15 bases between them. The CDR3: CASSANRVEEKLFF. CDR3 nucleotides: TGTGCCAGCAGCGCAAACAGGGTAGAGGAAAAACTGTTTTTT.

This chain connects TRBV6-5 to TRBJ2-1; 9 bases map to TRBD1. Trimming took 6 bases from V and 14 from J; bases not matched to a gene: 2. The CDR3 is 10 residues long. Germline V gene sequence: CDR1 MNHEY, CDR2 SVGAGI. The CDR3 coding sequence is TGTGCCAGCAGGCGGGACAGGGAGTTCTTC. Amino acid sequence: CASRRDREFF.